The sequence of this T cell receptor beta chain was determined in a study of CD8+CD57+ T cells in acquired aplastic anemia. Genomic DNA, the template, was used for profiling of the TCR beta VDJ and CDR3. TCRdb used MiXCR to reprocess the reads, holding one entry per CDR3 protein. The sample includes just over 450,000 distinct CDR3 sequences, roughly a third seen only once; the top ten take around 0.82%. Patients chosen for sequencing had CD8+CD57+ cells that had expanded, as shown by flow cytometry. Sequencing was done on a sample of sorted CD4+, CD8+, or CD8+CD57+ T cells (not recorded which) from PBMCs. The origin of this receptor is a human donor with aplastic anemia.

CDR3 amino acids: CATSSLGQGGEQYF. CDR3 coding DNA: TGTGCCACCAGCAGCCTAGGACAGGGGGGCGAGCAGTACTTC. The chain combines TRBV15 with TRBJ2-7; 10 nucleotides align to TRBD1. The CDR3 sequence is 14 residues long. The V gene end was trimmed by 3 bases and the J gene end by 6 bases; junction bases not matched to a gene: 5. Per the germline V gene, CDR1 is LNHNV and CDR2 is YYDKDF (reference sequence).